This T cell receptor beta chain was recorded in a study of CD8+ T cells in alopecia areata. Turning to this clone: What it binds is not known.

Findings of the study overall: Higher clonality and more expanded CD8+ clones appeared in lesional than normal scalp. Because one nonresponder was included, the link of baseline CD8+ expansion to response is considered uncertain.

The authors extracted RNA and reverse transcribed it into cDNA as the sequencing template. Measured with immunoSEQ multiplex PCR; TCRdb has only the in-frame clones, and not every one. The table lists approximately 180,000 clones, roughly 60% of them singletons, with 0.85% to 1.3% in the top ten. The V end lost 4 bases, the J end lost 0 bases, and 10 bases lay between the germline ends. Germline V gene lookup returns CDR1 SEHNR and CDR2 FQNEAQ (reference sequence). The CDR3 sequence is 15 residues long. Noted treatment: oral pan-JAK inhibitor, 5-10 mg twice daily. Alopecia areata patients gave lesional scalp punch biopsies and peripheral blood samples.

The rearrangement links TRBV7-9 to TRBJ1-5, with D maybe TRBD1 (5 bases). This clonotype was sampled from a human donor with alopecia areata. The input for sequencing was CD4+ T cells sorted from blood, taken at week 24, from a patient treated with tofacitinib. As DNA, the CDR3 is TGTGCCAGCAGCTCGCAGGGCAATAGCAATCAGCCCCAGCATTTT. Its translation: CASSSQGNSNQPQHF.